This T cell receptor beta chain was sequenced in a study of radiotherapy plus CTLA-4 blockade in lung cancer. General study findings and limits: In blood, tumor-derived TCR clones expanded after radiotherapy plus ipilimumab. Together with interferon-beta, which increased in serum after radiation, early dynamic changes in blood T cell clones were reportedly the best predictors of response.

Repertoires were generated with immunoSEQ multiplex PCR, while TCRdb's copy carries only in-frame clones and drops some. The sample includes roughly 110,000 clones, over 65% of them seen just once. To note about this clone: Its antigen is unknown.

The sequence was obtained from a human donor with non-small cell lung cancer that progressed on radiotherapy plus ipilimumab. Some clones in this sample may be carry-over from other donors' samples. Specimen: peripheral blood, collected from a patient treated with radiotherapy plus ipilimumab.

CDR3 in amino acids: CASSGGGLINEQFF. The CDR3 DNA sequence: TGTGCCAGCAGTGGGGGGGGTCTAATCAATGAGCAGTTCTTC. The chain couples TRBV6-6 to TRBJ2-1, with TRBD2 identical over 7 bases. Germline V gene data show CDR1 as MNHNY and CDR2 as SVGAGI (reference sequence). This CDR3 region has 14 residues. Trimming took 5 bases from V and 6 from J; bases not matched to a gene: 7.